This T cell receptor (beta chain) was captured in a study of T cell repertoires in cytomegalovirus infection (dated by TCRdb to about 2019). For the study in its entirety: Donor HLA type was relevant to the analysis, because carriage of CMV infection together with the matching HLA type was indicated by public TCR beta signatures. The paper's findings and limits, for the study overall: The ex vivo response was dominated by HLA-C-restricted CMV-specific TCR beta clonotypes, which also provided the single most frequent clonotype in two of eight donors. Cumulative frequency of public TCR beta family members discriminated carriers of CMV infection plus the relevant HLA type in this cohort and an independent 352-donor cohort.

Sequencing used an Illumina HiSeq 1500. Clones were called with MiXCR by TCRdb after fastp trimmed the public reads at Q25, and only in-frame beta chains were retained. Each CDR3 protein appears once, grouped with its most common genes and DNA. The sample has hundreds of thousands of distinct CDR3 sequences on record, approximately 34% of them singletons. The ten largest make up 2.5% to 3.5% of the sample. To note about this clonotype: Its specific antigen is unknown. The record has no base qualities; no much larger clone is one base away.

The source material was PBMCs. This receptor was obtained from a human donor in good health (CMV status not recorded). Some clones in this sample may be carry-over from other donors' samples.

The CDR3 region: CASSPGTRYDEQYF. Here is the DNA: TGTGCCAGCAGCCCAGGGACACGGTATGACGAGCAGTACTTC. This sequence uses TRBV12-3 or TRBV12-4 and TRBJ2-7; tentative D gene TRBD1, with 6 bases matching. Its CDR3 holds 14 amino acids, cysteine through phenylalanine. Only the CDR3 part of the read is kept: 42 bases, read in frame from the first base. Trimming removed 6 bases from V and 5 bases from J, leaving 17 bases between the germline ends.